A selection of T cell receptor beta chains follows, all from one sample in a study of shared clonotypes between healthy human individuals. Profiled with immunoSEQ multiplex PCR; TCRdb holds only in-frame clones, not every one. The data hold a few hundred thousand clones, with less than 97% observed a single time. The sample taken for sequencing was naive CD8+ T cells sorted from blood. The receptors here all came from a woman aged 25 to 45 in good health. Both conserved end residues are part of each CDR3. The order of the fields is CDR3 protein, CDR3 DNA, V gene, J gene, clone size, D gene. The D gene is left open where the match is weak. Some rows have no size entry. The others give once, few or many, or a class for an expanded clone.

CASSVPGIAGADTQYF	TGTGCCAGCAGTGTGCCGGGGATCGCGGGTGCAGATACGCAGTATTTT	TRBV6-1	TRBJ2-3	-	-
CASSSGGPSYEQYF	TGTGCCAGCAGCTCAGGGGGCCCCTCCTACGAGCAGTACTTC	TRBV5-4	TRBJ2-7	-	TRBD1
CASSFGTGGSTGELFF	TGTGCCAGCAGTTTTGGTACAGGGGGCAGCACCGGGGAGCTGTTTTTT	TRBV27	TRBJ2-2	once	TRBD1
CASSWGLHEQYF	TGTGCCAGCAGCTGGGGGCTTCACGAGCAGTACTTC	TRBV5-4	TRBJ2-7	-	-
CASSYGTASTDTQYF	TGTGCCAGCAGTTATGGGACAGCTAGCACAGATACGCAGTATTTT	TRBV6-6	TRBJ2-3	-	TRBD1
CASGLAGDGWEQYF	TGTGCCAGCGGACTAGCGGGAGACGGCTGGGAGCAGTACTTC	TRBV11-2	TRBJ2-7	-	TRBD2
CASSQLLDMLGQPQHF	TGTGCCAGCAGCCAACTATTGGACATGTTGGGCCAGCCCCAGCATTTT	TRBV16	TRBJ1-5	-	-
CASSIGQGGGTEAFF	TGTGCCAGCAGTATTGGACAGGGGGGTGGTACTGAAGCTTTCTTT	TRBV6-5	TRBJ1-1	-	TRBD1
CASSLAHNEQFF	TGTGCCAGCAGCTTAGCGCACAATGAGCAGTTCTTC	TRBV7-9	TRBJ2-1	-	-
CASSWGMREQYF	TGTGCCAGCAGCTGGGGCATGCGGGAGCAGTACTTC	TRBV7-9	TRBJ2-7	-	-
CASSPSNTEAFF	TGTGCCAGCAGTCCGTCTAACACTGAAGCTTTCTTT	TRBV2	TRBJ1-1	few	-
CASSLWGTYSEQYF	TGTGCCAGCAGTTTATGGGGGACCTACTCCGAGCAGTACTTC	TRBV27	TRBJ2-7	-	-
CASRGTYNEQFF	TGTGCCAGCAGGGGGACATACAATGAGCAGTTCTTC	TRBV9	TRBJ2-1	-	-
CASSQVQLAPTDTQYF	TGCGCCAGCAGCCAAGTTCAGCTAGCCCCCACAGATACGCAGTATTTT	TRBV4-1	TRBJ2-3	-	-
CASSRDYEQYF	TGTGCCAGCAGCAGGGACTACGAGCAGTACTTC	TRBV21-1	TRBJ2-7	-	-
CASSLDRGSTDTQYF	TGCGCCAGCAGCCTGGACAGGGGGAGCACAGATACGCAGTATTTT	TRBV5-1	TRBJ2-3	-	TRBD1
CASSDGMEETQYF	TGTGCCAGCAGTGATGGGATGGAGGAGACCCAGTACTTC	TRBV2	TRBJ2-5	-	-
CASSPHLTGTGAEQYF	TGCGCCAGCAGCCCGCACCTCACCGGGACAGGGGCCGAGCAGTACTTC	TRBV4-1	TRBJ2-7	-	TRBD1
CASSVAQEGYEQYF	TGTGCCAGCAGCGTCGCTCAGGAGGGCTACGAGCAGTACTTC	TRBV9	TRBJ2-7	-	-
CASSYVGQEAFF	TGTGCCAGTAGTTACGTGGGACAGGAAGCTTTCTTT	TRBV19	TRBJ1-1	once	TRBD1
CAWSEGHDYGYTF	TGTGCCTGGAGTGAGGGACACGACTATGGCTACACCTTC	TRBV30	TRBJ1-2	few	-
CASSPRTDEAFF	TGTGCCAGCAGCCCGAGGACGGATGAAGCTTTCTTT	TRBV7-9	TRBJ1-1	-	-
CASSSGRGYEQYF	TGTGCCAGCAGCTCTGGCAGGGGATACGAGCAGTACTTC	TRBV7-9	TRBJ2-7	-	-
CASSRDRVIFSGANVLTF	TGTGCCAGTAGTAGGGACAGGGTTATCTTCTCTGGGGCCAACGTCCTGACTTTC	TRBV19	TRBJ2-6	-	TRBD1
CASSYSGDKGEYEQYF	TGTGCCAGCAGTTACTCGGGGGACAAAGGGGAGTACGAGCAGTACTTC	TRBV6-6	TRBJ2-7	-	-
CASSPGLAGSVEQYF	TGTGCCAGCAGCCCCGGACTAGCGGGAAGTGTCGAGCAGTACTTC	TRBV7-6	TRBJ2-7	-	TRBD2
CASSTSMSTDTQYF	TGTGCCAGCAGTACCAGTATGAGCACAGATACGCAGTATTTT	TRBV27	TRBJ2-3	-	-
CASSLSQGWNTEAFF	TGTGCCAGCAGCCTATCACAGGGATGGAACACTGAAGCTTTCTTT	TRBV6-5	TRBJ1-1	-	-
CASSSDGTYEQYF	TGTGCCAGCAGTTCTGACGGGACCTACGAGCAGTACTTC	TRBV27	TRBJ2-7	-	-
CASGQLKRTQYF	TGTGCCAGTGGACAGCTCAAGAGAACCCAGTACTTC	TRBV7-9	TRBJ2-5	-	-
CASIDGSGQPQHF	TGTGCCAGTATAGACGGGTCAGGTCAGCCCCAGCATTTT	TRBV19	TRBJ1-5	-	-
CASSFQGVGRNEQFF	TGTGCCAGCAGCTTCCAGGGGGTGGGACGCAATGAGCAGTTCTTC	TRBV7-2	TRBJ2-1	-	TRBD1
CASSMTSGYNEQFF	TGTGCCAGTAGTATGACTAGCGGATACAATGAGCAGTTCTTC	TRBV19	TRBJ2-1	-	TRBD2
CASSPGMMNTEAFF	TGTGCCAGTAGTCCCGGGATGATGAACACTGAAGCTTTCTTT	TRBV19	TRBJ1-1	-	-
CASSLGRRDSDYGYTF	TGCGCCAGCAGCTTGGGGCGCAGGGACTCTGACTATGGCTACACCTTC	TRBV5-1	TRBJ1-2	-	-
CASSFSGTGSGGELFF	TGTGCCAGCAGCTTTTCCGGGACAGGAAGTGGCGGGGAGCTGTTTTTT	TRBV7-8	TRBJ2-2	-	TRBD1
CASKNPTSGNEQYF	TGTGCCTCCAAGAATCCGACTAGCGGGAACGAGCAGTACTTC	TRBV28	TRBJ2-7	once	TRBD2
CASSFHPGYEQYF	TGTGCCAGCAGTTTTCATCCTGGCTACGAGCAGTACTTC	TRBV27	TRBJ2-7	-	-
CASSLLTGTGSYEQYF	TGTGCCAGCAGTTTACTAACCGGGACGGGATCCTACGAGCAGTACTTC	TRBV27	TRBJ2-7	-	-
CASGLVQPNYGYTF	TGTGCCAGCGGACTCGTACAGCCGAACTATGGCTACACCTTC	TRBV9	TRBJ1-2	-	-
CASSPRPNEQFF	TGTGCCAGCAGCCCACGTCCCAATGAGCAGTTCTTC	TRBV7-9	TRBJ2-1	-	-
CASSLGLAVYEQYF	TGTGCCAGCAGCTTGGGGTTAGCAGTATACGAGCAGTACTTC	TRBV5-5	TRBJ2-7	-	-
CASSSAGPYNEQFF	TGTGCCAGCAGTTCAGCTGGGCCATACAATGAGCAGTTCTTC	TRBV27	TRBJ2-1	-	-
CASSLMYEQYF	TGTGCCAGCAGCCTAATGTACGAGCAGTACTTC	TRBV7-9	TRBJ2-7	-	-
CASSFKVRANEQYF	TGTGCCAGCAGTTTCAAAGTTCGCGCGAACGAGCAGTACTTC	TRBV27	TRBJ2-7	-	-
CASSYLSGMNYNEQFF	TGTGCCAGCAGTTACTTATCGGGGATGAACTACAATGAGCAGTTCTTC	TRBV2	TRBJ2-1	-	-
CKRRRHEQFF	TGTAAGAGGCGTCGGCATGAGCAGTTCTTC	TRBV11-3	TRBJ2-1	-	-
CASSLGSYSGRATREQFF	TGCGCCAGCAGCTTGGGCTCCTATAGCGGGAGGGCCACAAGGGAGCAGTTCTTC	TRBV5-1	TRBJ2-1	-	TRBD2
CASSTRRKKINEKLFF	TGTGCCAGTAGTACGCGACGGAAAAAGATTAATGAAAAACTGTTTTTT	TRBV19	TRBJ1-4	-	-